The 20 T cell receptor beta chains in this list originate from one sample, sequenced in a study of cytomegalovirus exposure and HLA in healthy donors. Using immunoSEQ multiplex PCR, the repertoire was profiled, and TCRdb retains in-frame clones only, with some absent. The sample consists of fewer than 150,000 clones, about 91% of them appearing once. Sequencing input: PBMCs. Receptor source: a woman aged 18-29 years in good health and CMV-seropositive.

The chain employs TRBV15 and TRBJ1-6; D remains unclear. Germline values: CDR1 LNHNV, CDR2 YYDKDF (reference sequence). The CDR3 sequence is 18 residues long. The germline V and J ends were trimmed by 3 bases and 6 bases, with 21 bases remaining between them. The CDR3 loop is CATSSLAPAWGGNSPLHF. The CDR3 region has the DNA TGTGCCACCAGCAGCTTGGCCCCTGCGTGGGGAGGTAATTCACCCCTCCACTTT.

The J gene is TRBJ1-2, the V gene TRBV6-6, with 9 positions matching TRBD1. CDR1 and CDR2 from the germline V gene are MNHNY and SVGAGI (reference sequence). The V and J ends lost 5 bases and 3 bases, in that order; junction bases with no gene match: 1. The CDR3 length is 13 residues. CDR3 in DNA: TGTGCCAGCAGTGACAGGGGGTACTATGGCTACACCTTC. It codes for CASSDRGYYGYTF.

This chain joins TRBV12-1 and TRBJ2-3; the DNA was not used to check the table's D call, TRBD2. TRBV12-1 corresponds to a pseudogene. The CDR3 covers 15 residues. The CDR3 loop reads CASSPPGTSTDTQYF. The DNA for the CDR3 is TGTGCCAGCAGCCCCCCGGGAACAAGCACAGATACGCAGTATTTT.

The sample holds a few counts of this clone. The chain has TRBV7-3 and TRBJ1-2; 9 bases map to TRBD1. Germline trimming cut 6 bases from V and 3 bases from J; bases unmatched to any gene: 2. The CDR3 is 13 amino acids. Germline CDR1 is SGHTA and CDR2 is FQGTGA. CDR3 sequence: CASRGQGDYGYTF. Written as DNA, the CDR3 is TGTGCCAGCAGGGGACAGGGCGACTATGGCTACACCTTC.

The DNA of the CDR3 is TGCGCCAGCAGCCGCCCGGGACAGGGGGCCGGCGAGCAGTACTTC. Protein sequence: CASSRPGQGAGEQYF. The chain recombines TRBV4-1 with TRBJ2-7; 12 bases are a match to TRBD1. The CDR3 length is 15 residues. V lost 4 bases to trimming and J lost 6 bases; unmatched junction nucleotides: 7. Germline V CDR1 and CDR2: MGHRA, YSYEKL.

The chain combines TRBV29-1 with TRBJ2-1, with TRBD1 matching 7 bases. CDR3 length equals 16 residues. V lost 4 bases, J lost 4 bases, and 13 bases stayed unmatched. Germline values: CDR1 SQVTM, CDR2 ANQGSEA. The CDR3 loop is CSVVSPGQSFYNEQFF. The CDR3 nucleotides read TGCAGCGTTGTCTCCCCGGGACAGTCTTTTTACAATGAGCAGTTCTTC.

This clone was counted once. The rearrangement links TRBV9 to TRBJ1-1; unclear D gene. Germline V gene sequence: CDR1 SGDLS, CDR2 YYNGEE. Deletions cut 0 bases from V and 2 bases from J, with 11 bases between. The CDR3 is made up of 15 amino acids. Here the CDR3 DNA reads TGTGCCAGCAGCGTAGGCAACGGTTTTAACACTGAAGCTTTCTTT. This translates into CASSVGNGFNTEAFF.

This clone came up a few times. CDR3 DNA sequence: TGCGCCAGCAGTGATTCGGGACTTACTAATTCACCCCTCCACTTT. It encodes CASSDSGLTNSPLHF. The gene calls are TRBV10-2 and TRBJ1-6, with D tentatively TRBD1 (5 bases). The CDR3 totals 15 residues. Deletions cut 3 bases from V and 6 bases from J, with 12 bases between. CDR1 and CDR2 (germline): WSHSY, SAAADI.

This clone was seen a few times. The rearrangement joins TRBV14 to TRBJ1-2; 9 nucleotides agree with TRBD1. Germline assignment: CDR1 SGHDN and CDR2 FVKESK. The CDR3 runs to 14 residues. Losses at the gene ends were 6 bases for V and 7 bases for J; bases not matched to a gene: 9. CDR3 loop: CASSQTGGAGGYTF. The CDR3 DNA sequence: TGTGCCAGCAGTCAAACAGGGGGCGCCGGTGGCTACACCTTC.

J is TRBJ1-1 and V is TRBV10-1, with 7 bases matching TRBD1. This CDR3 has 14 residues. The trim removed 3 bases at V and 5 bases at J, leaving 6 bases unmatched. The germline CDR1 and CDR2 sequences are WNHNN and SYGVQD (reference sequence). The chain's CDR3 is CASSDYTGVTEAFF. For the CDR3, the DNA is TGCGCCAGCAGTGATTACACAGGGGTAACTGAAGCTTTCTTT.

The chain has TRBV28 and TRBJ1-2; TRBD1 matches at 7 bases. CDR1 is MDHEN, CDR2 SYDVKM, per germline. The CDR3 spans 13 residues. Germline trimming cut 6 bases from V and 4 bases from J; bases unmatched to any gene: 5. CDR3 amino acids: CASSWDRRYGYTF. The DNA of the CDR3 is TGTGCCAGCAGCTGGGACAGACGCTATGGCTACACCTTC.

This rearrangement joins TRBV5-4 to TRBJ2-1, with 11 bases lining up with TRBD1. The CDR3 loop spans 15 amino acids. The germline CDR1 and CDR2 sequences are SGHNT and YYREEE (reference sequence). V lost 4 bases and J lost 8; bases outside the gene matches: 8. The CDR3 DNA reads TGTGCCAGCAGCCTGGACAGGGGGCGGTTCGATGAGCAGTTCTTC. The encoded protein is CASSLDRGRFDEQFF.

V and J are TRBV11-3 and TRBJ2-5; the D is unclear. The CDR3 totals 13 residues. V was clipped by 2 bases and J by 0 bases, with 4 bases between them. Germline CDR1 SGHNT, CDR2 YENEEA. CDR3 coding DNA: TGTGCCAGCAGCTTACAGGACCAAGAGACCCAGTACTTC. Its translation: CASSLQDQETQYF.

CDR3 sequence reads: CASSFRSRRAEETQYF. DNA for the CDR3: TGTGCCAGCAGTTTTCGATCAAGGCGGGCGGAAGAGACCCAGTACTTC. The chain links TRBV28 to TRBJ2-5, with a possible D match to TRBD2 (5 bases). The CDR3 has 16 amino acids. In germline, CDR1 is MDHEN, CDR2 SYDVKM. Trimming took 3 bases from V and 3 from J, leaving 17 bases between them.

The chain links TRBV4-1 to TRBJ2-3, with 7 positions matching TRBD2. CDR3 length: 16 residues. Trimming at V came to 4 bases and at J to 2 bases, leaving 9 bases not matched to a gene. The germline gives CDR1 MGHRA, CDR2 YSYEKL. For the CDR3, the DNA is TGCGCCAGCAGCCGGTTAGCGGGTACCGACACAGATACGCAGTATTTT. This encodes CASSRLAGTDTDTQYF.

This rearrangement joins TRBV19 to TRBJ1-2; 7 bases align to TRBD1. The CDR3 runs to 14 residues. Germline loops: CDR1 LNHDA, CDR2 SQIVND (reference sequence). Germline trimming cut 3 bases from V and 7 bases from J; bases unmatched to any gene: 8. CDR3 protein: CASSMWQGVAGYTF. The CDR3 DNA follows: TGTGCCAGTAGTATGTGGCAGGGGGTAGCTGGCTACACCTTC. The full variable domain, with the rest looked up from reference TRBV19 and TRBJ1-2, is DGGITQSPKYLFRKEGQNVTLSCEQNLNHDAMYWYRQDPGQGLRLIYYSQIVNDFQKGDIAEGYSVSREKKESFPLTVTSAQKNPTAFYLCASSMWQGVAGYTFGSGTRLTVV.

The rearrangement joins TRBV5-4 to TRBJ1-4; TRBD1 might be the D (5 bases). The V gene's germline CDR1 is SGHNT and CDR2 YYREEE (reference sequence). The CDR3 is 13 amino acids. Trimming shortened V by 2 bases and J by 6 bases, and 8 bases separated the two germline ends. In DNA form, the CDR3 reads TGTGCCAGCAGCTTTGGAGGGGATGAAAAACTGTTTTTT. It codes for CASSFGGDEKLFF.

This sequence joins TRBV28 and TRBJ2-5; weak D call: TRBD1 (6 bases). The length of the CDR3 is 14 residues. CDR1 and CDR2 from the germline V gene are MDHEN and SYDVKM. V shed 5 bases and J shed 0 bases, with 10 bases lying between them. As DNA, the CDR3 is TGTGCCAGCAGTGACAGGCCGTACCAAGAGACCCAGTACTTC. Protein: CASSDRPYQETQYF.

The chain has TRBV7-2 and TRBJ2-1, with 7 nucleotides matching TRBD1. Germline lookup yields CDR1 SGHTA and CDR2 FQGNSA. This CDR3 is built from 15 residues. Trimming removed 0 bases from V and 3 bases from J; junction bases left unmatched: 2. In DNA, the CDR3 is TGTGCCAGCAGCTTAGCCCAGGGGGTCTACAATGAGCAGTTCTTC. It yields the protein CASSLAQGVYNEQFF.

J is TRBJ1-6 and V is TRBV30; D not certain. Trimming removed 3 bases at V and 3 bases at J, with 24 bases between. Germline V gene lookup returns CDR1 GTSNPN and CDR2 SVGIG (reference sequence). CDR3 length equals 19 residues. The CDR3 region has the DNA TGTGCCTGGAGCCTATACCGACAAAATCGTGGGAGCTATAATTCACCCCTCCACTTT. Encoded protein: CAWSLYRQNRGSYNSPLHF.